The rows below give T cell receptor beta chains drawn from one sample of a study of blood T cell repertoires in COVID-19. TCRdb's copy holds only in-frame clones and misses some; the assay was immunoSEQ multiplex PCR. This table has 130,000 to 150,000 clones, more than 80% appearing once. The specimen sequenced was peripheral blood. These receptors came from a woman over 75 in a cohort sampled during active or convalescent COVID-19. CDR3s include the opening cysteine and the closing phenylalanine or tryptophan. The D gene is left open where the match is weak. Size is stated for part of the rows, as once, few or many counts, or as a class when the clone is expanded.

>TRBJ2-7|.|TRBV18|.
CASSPPPVAPYEQYF
TGTGCCAGCTCACCCCCTCCTGTGGCTCCCTACGAGCAGTACTTC
>TRBJ1-6|.|TRBV7-9|.
CASSLPTGNSPLHF
TGTGCCAGCAGCTTACCGACAGGCAATTCACCCCTCCACTTT
>TRBJ2-5|TRBD1|TRBV7-8|.
CASSLGGGTGKTQYF
TGTGCCAGCAGCTTAGGGGGGGGGACAGGGAAGACCCAGTACTTC
>TRBJ1-1|.|TRBV29-1|.
CSVCHSGNTEAFF
TGCAGCGTATGCCACTCCGGGAACACTGAAGCTTTCTTT
>TRBJ2-1|TRBD2|TRBV7-3|.
CASSLGTNNEQFF
TGTGCCAGCAGCTTAGGGACTAACAATGAGCAGTTCTTC
>TRBJ1-2|.|TRBV28|.
CASSLKNPYGYTF
TGTGCCAGCAGTCTAAAGAACCCCTATGGCTACACCTTC
>TRBJ1-1|.|TRBV19|.
CASSRQAGARAEAFF
TGTGCCAGTAGTCGGCAGGCGGGGGCGAGGGCTGAAGCTTTCTTT
>TRBJ1-1|TRBD1|TRBV6-5|.
CASSRTGFEAFF
TGTGCCAGCAGCCGGACAGGGTTTGAAGCTTTCTTT
>TRBJ1-6|TRBD1|TRBV5-1|.
CASRDRDNSPLHF
TGCGCCAGCAGGGACAGGGACAATTCACCCCTCCACTTT
>TRBJ1-2|TRBD1|TRBV11-3|.
CASSLDEGDRGYGYTF
TGTGCCAGCAGCTTAGATGAGGGGGACAGGGGCTATGGCTACACCTTC
>TRBJ2-1|.|TRBV28|.
CASSLSGGRYNEQFF
TGTGCCAGCAGTTTAAGTGGGGGCAGGTACAATGAGCAGTTCTTC
>TRBJ1-6|.|TRBV7-3|.
CASSLTAAGNNSPLHF
TGTGCCAGCAGCTTAACCGCAGCAGGGAATAATTCACCCCTCCACTTT
>TRBJ1-1|.|TRBV19|few
CASRWDLGPKNTEAFF
TGTGCCAGTAGGTGGGACTTGGGCCCAAAAAACACTGAAGCTTTCTTT
>TRBJ2-1|TRBD2|TRBV7-6|.
CASSLVLAGGHNEQFF
TGTGCCAGCAGCTTAGTGCTAGCGGGGGGTCACAATGAGCAGTTCTTC
>TRBJ1-5|.|TRBV28|.
CASSLTGIQPQHF
TGTGCCAGCAGTCTTACAGGGATCCAGCCCCAGCATTTT
>TRBJ1-1|TRBD1|TRBV12-3/TRBV12-4|.
CASSLIQGVAFF
TGTGCCAGCAGTTTAATACAGGGGGTAGCTTTCTTT
>TRBJ1-2|TRBD1|TRBV20-1|few
CSATDRGYGYTF
TGCAGTGCTACTGACAGGGGCTATGGCTACACCTTC
>TRBJ2-3|TRBD1|TRBV5-1|.
CASSSDRVGDTQYF
TGCGCCAGCAGCTCGGACAGGGTTGGGGATACGCAGTATTTT
>TRBJ1-1|TRBD1|TRBV4-1|.
CASSQPGQRNTEAFF
TGCGCCAGCAGCCAGCCGGGACAGAGGAACACTGAAGCTTTCTTT
>TRBJ1-2|.|TRBV2|.
CASSESEVGGYTF
TGTGCCAGCAGTGAGTCCGAAGTCGGGGGCTACACCTTC
>TRBJ1-6|.|TRBV3-1/TRBV3-2|.
CASSQKMGARANSPLHF
TGTGCCAGCAGCCAGAAGATGGGGGCCAGGGCTAATTCACCCCTCCACTTT
>TRBJ2-3|TRBD2|TRBV7-6|.
CASSPRGLASDTQYF
TGTGCCAGCAGCCCTCGGGGACTAGCCTCAGATACGCAGTATTTT
>TRBJ1-4|.|TRBV28|.
CASSRGGFEKLFF
TGTGCCAGCAGTCGCGGGGGATTTGAAAAACTGTTTTTT
>TRBJ2-3|TRBD2|TRBV6-4|.
CASASSGATDTQYF
TGTGCCAGTGCATCGAGCGGGGCCACAGATACGCAGTATTTT